This TCR beta chain was sequenced for a study of blood T cells in healthy people across ages. Study background: Per every two T cells, about one barcoded beta molecule was captured by template switching.

J gave up 8 bases and V 10 bases, and 8 bases lay outside the gene matches. Germline lookup yields CDR1 MDHEN and CDR2 SYDVKM. The CDR3 spans 12 residues. Through a sample-barcoded 5' primer and a J-beta primer mix, a second PCR was run for roughly 7 to 11 cycles. TCRdb passed the 5' RACE reads through MiXCR, listing each CDR3 protein once. This table holds 1.5 million to 2 million distinct CDR3 sequences, approximately 39% found once. The rearrangement links TRBV28 to TRBJ2-1, with 7 bases matching TRBD1. The sequenced sample consisted of blood. The sequence was collected from a human donor in good health. CDR3 DNA sequence: TGTGCCACCCAGACAGGGAATCATGAGCAGTTCTTC. Amino acids: CATQTGNHEQFF.